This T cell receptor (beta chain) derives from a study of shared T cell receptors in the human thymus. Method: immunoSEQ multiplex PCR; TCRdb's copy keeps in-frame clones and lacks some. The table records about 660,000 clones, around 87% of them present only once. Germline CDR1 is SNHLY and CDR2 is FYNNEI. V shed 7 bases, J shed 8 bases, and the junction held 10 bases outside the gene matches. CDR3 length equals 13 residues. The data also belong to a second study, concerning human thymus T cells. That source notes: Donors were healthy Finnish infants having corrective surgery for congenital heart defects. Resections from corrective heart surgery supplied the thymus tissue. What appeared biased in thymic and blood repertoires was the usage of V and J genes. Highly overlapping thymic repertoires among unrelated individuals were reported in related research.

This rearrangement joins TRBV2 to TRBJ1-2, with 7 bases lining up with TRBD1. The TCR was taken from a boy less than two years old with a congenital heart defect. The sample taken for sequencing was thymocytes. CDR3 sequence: CASKPRTGKGYTF. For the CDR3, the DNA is TGTGCCAGCAAACCCAGGACAGGCAAAGGCTACACCTTC.